Listed below are T cell receptor beta chains from one sample, sequenced in a study of blood T cell repertoires in COVID-19. The protocol was immunoSEQ multiplex PCR, while the TCRdb copy is restricted to in-frame clones and leaves out a portion. The table has 360,000 or so clones, around 89% seen once. Material: peripheral blood. These receptors all stem from a man between 18 and 29 years old with active or convalescent COVID-19. Both conserved end residues are part of each CDR3. A D gene is named only where the DNA matches it firmly. Clone size, where shown, is once, few, many, or a class for clones that have expanded.

d_call: .
j_call: TRBJ1-1
v_call: TRBV11-2
clone_size: once
cdr3_aa: CASSLEQGVTEAFF
cdr3_nt: TGTGCCAGCAGCTTAGAACAGGGAGTCACTGAAGCTTTCTTT

d_call: .
j_call: TRBJ1-4
v_call: TRBV18
clone_size: .
cdr3_aa: CASSPFGGLGPNEKLFF
cdr3_nt: TGTGCCAGCTCACCATTTGGAGGGTTGGGTCCCAATGAAAAACTGTTTTTT

d_call: .
j_call: TRBJ2-3
v_call: TRBV29-1
clone_size: .
cdr3_aa: CSVRGGTSTDTQYF
cdr3_nt: TGCAGCGTCCGAGGCGGCACTAGCACAGATACGCAGTATTTT

d_call: .
j_call: TRBJ1-3
v_call: TRBV18
clone_size: .
cdr3_aa: CASSPNRERHDTIYF
cdr3_nt: TGTGCCAGCTCACCTAACCGGGAAAGGCATGACACCATATATTTT

d_call: .
j_call: TRBJ2-2
v_call: TRBV4-3
clone_size: .
cdr3_aa: CASSPGWARVNTGELFF
cdr3_nt: TGCGCCAGCAGCCCCGGTTGGGCCAGGGTCAACACCGGGGAGCTGTTTTTT

d_call: .
j_call: TRBJ1-6
v_call: TRBV28
clone_size: .
cdr3_aa: CASSPVSYNSPLHF
cdr3_nt: TGTGCCAGCAGTCCCGTGTCCTATAATTCACCCCTCCACTTT

d_call: TRBD1
j_call: TRBJ1-3
v_call: TRBV6-5
clone_size: few
cdr3_aa: CAAGTAETSGNTIYF
cdr3_nt: TGTGCCGCCGGGACAGCCGAAACCTCTGGAAACACCATATATTTT

d_call: TRBD1
j_call: TRBJ2-7
v_call: TRBV11-2
clone_size: .
cdr3_aa: CASGTDRDDEQYF
cdr3_nt: TGTGCCAGTGGGACGGACAGGGATGACGAGCAGTACTTC

d_call: .
j_call: TRBJ2-5
v_call: TRBV4-3
clone_size: .
cdr3_aa: CASSQVAGGPGETQYF
cdr3_nt: TGCGCCAGCAGCCAAGTCGCAGGAGGGCCGGGGGAGACCCAGTACTTC

d_call: TRBD1
j_call: TRBJ2-7
v_call: TRBV7-3
clone_size: .
cdr3_aa: CASSLLPGGTNEQYF
cdr3_nt: TGTGCCAGCAGCTTACTGCCAGGGGGCACGAACGAGCAGTACTTC

d_call: .
j_call: TRBJ1-4
v_call: TRBV5-1
clone_size: .
cdr3_aa: CASSFGQNRNEKLFF
cdr3_nt: TGCGCCAGCAGCTTCGGACAGAATCGTAATGAAAAACTGTTTTTT

d_call: TRBD1
j_call: TRBJ2-7
v_call: TRBV28
clone_size: once
cdr3_aa: CASSLTSTGGGEQYF
cdr3_nt: TGTGCCAGCAGTTTAACCTCGACAGGGGGCGGCGAGCAGTACTTC

d_call: TRBD2
j_call: TRBJ2-7
v_call: TRBV27
clone_size: .
cdr3_aa: CASTRTSGRGIYEQYF
cdr3_nt: TGTGCCAGCACAAGGACTAGCGGGAGAGGGATCTACGAGCAGTACTTC

d_call: TRBD2
j_call: TRBJ2-1
v_call: TRBV7-9
clone_size: .
cdr3_aa: CASSPQRGHGEQFF
cdr3_nt: TGTGCCAGCAGCCCCCAGCGGGGGCATGGTGAGCAGTTCTTC

d_call: TRBD1
j_call: TRBJ1-1
v_call: TRBV28
clone_size: .
cdr3_aa: CASSLSIQGMEAFF
cdr3_nt: TGTGCCAGCAGTTTATCCATACAGGGGATGGAGGCTTTCTTT

d_call: TRBD1
j_call: TRBJ2-7
v_call: TRBV7-9
clone_size: .
cdr3_aa: CASSPGQGNYEQYF
cdr3_nt: TGTGCCAGCAGCCCAGGACAGGGAAACTACGAGCAGTACTTC

d_call: .
j_call: TRBJ2-6
v_call: TRBV2
clone_size: .
cdr3_aa: CASSAGATSGANVLTF
cdr3_nt: TGTGCCAGCAGTGCAGGGGCCACCTCTGGGGCCAACGTGCTGACTTTC

d_call: TRBD1
j_call: TRBJ1-6
v_call: TRBV15
clone_size: .
cdr3_aa: CATSTGQDFFSPLHF
cdr3_nt: TGTGCCACCAGCACAGGACAGGATTTTTTTTCACCCCTCCACTTT

d_call: .
j_call: TRBJ1-4
v_call: TRBV11-2
clone_size: few
cdr3_aa: CASSVRQNEKLFF
cdr3_nt: TGTGCCAGCAGCGTTAGACAGAATGAAAAACTGTTTTTT

d_call: TRBD2
j_call: TRBJ2-2
v_call: TRBV14
clone_size: .
cdr3_aa: CASSQDASGGADTGELFF
cdr3_nt: TGTGCCAGCAGCCAAGATGCTAGCGGGGGGGCCGACACCGGGGAGCTGTTTTTT

d_call: TRBD1
j_call: TRBJ2-3
v_call: TRBV2
clone_size: .
cdr3_aa: CASSVDRATDTQYF
cdr3_nt: TGTGCCAGCAGTGTGGACAGGGCCACAGATACGCAGTATTTT

d_call: TRBD2
j_call: TRBJ2-7
v_call: TRBV6-2/TRBV6-3
clone_size: once
cdr3_aa: CASSYSNAGGPYEQYF
cdr3_nt: TGTGCCAGCAGTTATTCAAATGCGGGAGGCCCCTACGAGCAGTACTTC

d_call: TRBD1
j_call: TRBJ1-2
v_call: TRBV28
clone_size: .
cdr3_aa: CASLKAGTGFYGYTF
cdr3_nt: TGTGCCAGCCTGAAGGCCGGGACAGGGTTCTATGGCTACACCTTC

d_call: .
j_call: TRBJ2-5
v_call: TRBV6-2/TRBV6-3
clone_size: .
cdr3_aa: CASSPGGAEETQYF
cdr3_nt: TGTGCCAGCAGCCCTGGAGGGGCGGAAGAGACCCAGTACTTC

d_call: .
j_call: TRBJ2-7
v_call: TRBV7-6
clone_size: once
cdr3_aa: CASSLWGPKTYEQYF
cdr3_nt: TGTGCCAGCAGCTTATGGGGCCCAAAAACCTACGAGCAGTACTTC

d_call: TRBD1
j_call: TRBJ1-6
v_call: TRBV7-2
clone_size: .
cdr3_aa: CASSLVVTGVNSPLHF
cdr3_nt: TGTGCCAGCAGCTTAGTAGTGACAGGGGTAAATTCACCCCTCCACTTT

d_call: TRBD2
j_call: TRBJ2-7
v_call: TRBV7-3
clone_size: .
cdr3_aa: CASSPLLSVAGGPYEQYF
cdr3_nt: TGTGCCAGCAGCCCCCTCCTGTCCGTAGCGGGGGGCCCCTACGAGCAGTACTTC

d_call: TRBD2
j_call: TRBJ2-7
v_call: TRBV6-2/TRBV6-3
clone_size: .
cdr3_aa: CASSYPGRGFSYEQYF
cdr3_nt: TGTGCCAGCAGTTACCCGGGGCGGGGGTTCTCCTACGAGCAGTACTTC

d_call: .
j_call: TRBJ2-7
v_call: TRBV28
clone_size: .
cdr3_aa: CASSLDSLGSSYEQYF
cdr3_nt: TGTGCCAGCAGTTTAGATTCCCTCGGGTCGTCCTACGAGCAGTACTTC